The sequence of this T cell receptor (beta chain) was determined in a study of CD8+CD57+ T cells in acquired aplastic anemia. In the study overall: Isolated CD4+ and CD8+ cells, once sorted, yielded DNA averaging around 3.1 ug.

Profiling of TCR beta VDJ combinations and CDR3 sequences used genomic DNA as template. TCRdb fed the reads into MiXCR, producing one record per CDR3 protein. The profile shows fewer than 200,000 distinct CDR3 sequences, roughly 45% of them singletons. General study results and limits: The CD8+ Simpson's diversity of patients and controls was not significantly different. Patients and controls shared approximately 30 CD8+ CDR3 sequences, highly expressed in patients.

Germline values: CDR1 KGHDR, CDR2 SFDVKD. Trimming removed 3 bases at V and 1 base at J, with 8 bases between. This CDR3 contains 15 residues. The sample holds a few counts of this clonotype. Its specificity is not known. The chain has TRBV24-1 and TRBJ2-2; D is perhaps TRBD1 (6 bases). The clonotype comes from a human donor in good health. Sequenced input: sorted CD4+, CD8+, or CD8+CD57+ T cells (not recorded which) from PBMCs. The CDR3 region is CATSDLRGNTGELFF. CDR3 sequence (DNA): TGTGCCACCAGTGATCTCAGGGGGAACACCGGGGAGCTGTTTTTT.